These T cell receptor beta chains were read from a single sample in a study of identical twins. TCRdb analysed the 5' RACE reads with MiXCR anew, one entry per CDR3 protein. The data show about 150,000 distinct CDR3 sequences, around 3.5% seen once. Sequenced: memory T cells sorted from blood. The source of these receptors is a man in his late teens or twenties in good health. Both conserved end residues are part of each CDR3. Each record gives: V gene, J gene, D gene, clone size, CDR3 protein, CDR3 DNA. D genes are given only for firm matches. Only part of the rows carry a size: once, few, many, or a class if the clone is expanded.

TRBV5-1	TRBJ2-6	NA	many	CASNVQSGANVLTF	TGCGCCAGCAACGTACAGTCTGGGGCCAACGTCCTGACTTTC
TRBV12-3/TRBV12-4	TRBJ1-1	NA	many	CANREGNTEAFF	TGTGCCAATCGAGAGGGGAACACTGAAGCTTTCTTT
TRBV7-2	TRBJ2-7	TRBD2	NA	CASSLTGTSGRVEQYF	TGTGCCAGCAGCTTAACCGGGACTAGCGGGAGGGTAGAGCAGTACTTC
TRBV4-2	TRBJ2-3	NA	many	CASSQESGSTDTQYF	TGTGCCAGCAGCCAAGAGAGCGGGAGCACAGATACGCAGTATTTT
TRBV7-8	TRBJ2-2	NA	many	CASNRRSTGELFF	TGTGCCAGCAACCGGAGGAGCACCGGGGAGCTGTTTTTT
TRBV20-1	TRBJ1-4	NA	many	CSATTGSSTNEKLFF	TGCAGTGCCACGACAGGCTCCTCGACTAATGAAAAACTGTTTTTT
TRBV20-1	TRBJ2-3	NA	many	CSASGTTDTQYF	TGCAGTGCCTCCGGGACTACAGATACGCAGTATTTT
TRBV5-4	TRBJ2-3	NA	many	CASSLRTGVIDTQYF	TGTGCCAGCAGCTTGCGAACGGGAGTTATAGATACGCAGTATTTT
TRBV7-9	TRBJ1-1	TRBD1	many	CASSFNRGTEAFF	TGTGCCAGCAGCTTTAACAGGGGCACTGAAGCTTTCTTT
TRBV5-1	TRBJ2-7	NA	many	CASSFSSGGFSYEQYF	TGCGCCAGCAGCTTCTCTTCTGGGGGATTCTCCTACGAGCAGTACTTC
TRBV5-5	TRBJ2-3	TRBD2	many	CASSSTSGSADTQYF	TGTGCCAGCAGCTCGACTAGCGGGAGTGCAGATACGCAGTATTTT
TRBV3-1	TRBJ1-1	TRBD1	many	CASRPPGQGSEAFF	TGTGCCAGCAGGCCTCCGGGACAGGGGTCTGAAGCTTTCTTT
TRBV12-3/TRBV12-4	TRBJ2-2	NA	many	CASTKGETGELFF	TGTGCCAGCACCAAGGGTGAGACCGGGGAGCTGTTTTTT
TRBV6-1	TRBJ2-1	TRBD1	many	CASSPPTGGNEQFF	TGTGCCAGCAGTCCCCCCACAGGGGGGAATGAGCAGTTCTTC
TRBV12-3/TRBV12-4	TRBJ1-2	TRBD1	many	CASSSGQARGYGYTF	TGTGCCAGCAGTTCCGGACAGGCGAGGGGTTATGGCTACACCTTC